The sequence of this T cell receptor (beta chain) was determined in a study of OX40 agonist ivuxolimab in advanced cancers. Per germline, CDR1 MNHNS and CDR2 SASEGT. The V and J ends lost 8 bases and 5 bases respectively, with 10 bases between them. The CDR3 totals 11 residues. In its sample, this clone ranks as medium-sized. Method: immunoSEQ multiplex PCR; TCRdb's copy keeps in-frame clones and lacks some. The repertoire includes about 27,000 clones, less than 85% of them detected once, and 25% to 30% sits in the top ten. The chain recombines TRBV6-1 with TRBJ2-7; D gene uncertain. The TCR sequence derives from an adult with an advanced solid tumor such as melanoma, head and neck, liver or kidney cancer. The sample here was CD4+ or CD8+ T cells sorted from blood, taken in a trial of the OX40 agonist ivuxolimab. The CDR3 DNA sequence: TGTGCCAGCGAGATGTCTGACGAGCAGTACTTC. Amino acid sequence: CASEMSDEQYF.